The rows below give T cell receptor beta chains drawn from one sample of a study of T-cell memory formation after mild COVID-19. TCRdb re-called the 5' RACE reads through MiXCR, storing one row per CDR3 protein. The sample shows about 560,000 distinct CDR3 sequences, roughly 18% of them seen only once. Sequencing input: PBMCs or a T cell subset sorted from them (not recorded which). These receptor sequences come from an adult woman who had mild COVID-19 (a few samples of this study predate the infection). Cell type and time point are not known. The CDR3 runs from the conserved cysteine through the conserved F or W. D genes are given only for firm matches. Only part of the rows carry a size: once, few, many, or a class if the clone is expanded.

cdr3_nt: TGCAGTGCTTCGTACCGGGCCAGCTCCTACGAGCAGTACTTC; cdr3_aa: CSASYRASSYEQYF; clone_size: .; d_call: .; v_call: TRBV20-1; j_call: TRBJ2-7
cdr3_nt: TGCGCCAGCAGCGACCCGGGAGGCAGCGGGGAGCTGTTTTTT; cdr3_aa: CASSDPGGSGELFF; clone_size: few; d_call: TRBD2; v_call: TRBV5-1; j_call: TRBJ2-2
cdr3_nt: TGTGCCAGCAGCCAAGTCAGAGGGGGTATCACAGATACGCAGTATTTT; cdr3_aa: CASSQVRGGITDTQYF; clone_size: few; d_call: .; v_call: TRBV3-1; j_call: TRBJ2-3
cdr3_nt: TGTGCCAGCATCTCTGGAAACACCATATATTTT; cdr3_aa: CASISGNTIYF; clone_size: few; d_call: .; v_call: TRBV6-5; j_call: TRBJ1-3
cdr3_nt: TGTGCCAGCAGCTTACAAGGACTAGCGGGGGGCCAAGAGACCCAGTACTTC; cdr3_aa: CASSLQGLAGGQETQYF; clone_size: .; d_call: TRBD2; v_call: TRBV7-3; j_call: TRBJ2-5
cdr3_nt: TGTGCCAGCAGTGTATTTAGTGGTGTTAACACAGATACGCAGTATTTT; cdr3_aa: CASSVFSGVNTDTQYF; clone_size: few; d_call: .; v_call: TRBV2; j_call: TRBJ2-3
cdr3_nt: TGTGCAAGTCGCTTAGCCCCCGCTAGCGGGGGGAACAATGAGCAGTTCTTC; cdr3_aa: CASRLAPASGGNNEQFF; clone_size: .; d_call: .; v_call: TRBV12-2; j_call: TRBJ2-1
cdr3_nt: TGTGCCAGTACCGCCGGCGCAGGGAGCTCCTATAATTCACCCCTCCACTTT; cdr3_aa: CASTAGAGSSYNSPLHF; clone_size: .; d_call: .; v_call: TRBV19; j_call: TRBJ1-6
cdr3_nt: TGTGCCAGTAGACAGCTCAATAGCAATCAGCCCCAGCATTTT; cdr3_aa: CASRQLNSNQPQHF; clone_size: .; d_call: .; v_call: TRBV6-6; j_call: TRBJ1-5
cdr3_nt: TGCAGTGCTACCACTAGCGGCAACGAGCAGTACTTC; cdr3_aa: CSATTSGNEQYF; clone_size: .; d_call: TRBD2; v_call: TRBV20-1; j_call: TRBJ2-7
cdr3_nt: TGTGCCAGCAGCTCGATCCCCCCGTCGTTGCCCGGGGGCTACACCTTC; cdr3_aa: CASSSIPPSLPGGYTF; clone_size: .; d_call: .; v_call: TRBV5-6; j_call: TRBJ1-2
cdr3_nt: TGTGCCAGCAGCTATGGACTAGCGGGAAGCAATGAGCAGTTCTTC; cdr3_aa: CASSYGLAGSNEQFF; clone_size: .; d_call: TRBD2; v_call: TRBV9; j_call: TRBJ2-1
cdr3_nt: TGTGCCAGCAGCTTCGGGGTCGGACAGGGTAGCCAAGAGACCCAGTACTTC; cdr3_aa: CASSFGVGQGSQETQYF; clone_size: few; d_call: TRBD1; v_call: TRBV7-9; j_call: TRBJ2-5
cdr3_nt: TGTGCCAGCAGTCCCCGGACAACCTACAATGAGCAGTTCTTC; cdr3_aa: CASSPRTTYNEQFF; clone_size: few; d_call: .; v_call: TRBV12-3/TRBV12-4; j_call: TRBJ2-1
cdr3_nt: TGTGCCAGCAGCTGGACTAGTGACGGGACCCAGTACTTC; cdr3_aa: CASSWTSDGTQYF; clone_size: few; d_call: TRBD2; v_call: TRBV7-2; j_call: TRBJ2-5
cdr3_nt: TGCGCCAGCAGACCGGGGGACAGTCCAAATTCACCCCTCCACTTT; cdr3_aa: CASRPGDSPNSPLHF; clone_size: many; d_call: TRBD1; v_call: TRBV5-1; j_call: TRBJ1-6
cdr3_nt: TGTGCCAGCGCGCCCCGGGGTAGCAATCAGCCCCAGCATTTT; cdr3_aa: CASAPRGSNQPQHF; clone_size: few; d_call: .; v_call: TRBV6-6; j_call: TRBJ1-5
cdr3_nt: TGTGCCTGGAGTTTGGGGTGGAATCAGCCCCAGCATTTT; cdr3_aa: CAWSLGWNQPQHF; clone_size: .; d_call: .; v_call: TRBV30; j_call: TRBJ1-5
cdr3_nt: TGTGCCAGCAGCCAAGATCTCTTTAGGCAACCGAACACCGGGGAGCTGTTTTTT; cdr3_aa: CASSQDLFRQPNTGELFF; clone_size: few; d_call: .; v_call: TRBV3-1; j_call: TRBJ2-2
cdr3_nt: TGTGCCAGCAGTTACCCTATCCCAGCGGGAGGGCCGACCAAAAACATTCAGTACTTC; cdr3_aa: CASSYPIPAGGPTKNIQYF; clone_size: few; d_call: TRBD2; v_call: TRBV6-2/TRBV6-3; j_call: TRBJ2-4
cdr3_nt: TGTGCCAGCAGCCCCCGGACTAGCGGGATAACCGGGGAGCTGTTTTTT; cdr3_aa: CASSPRTSGITGELFF; clone_size: few; d_call: TRBD2; v_call: TRBV7-3; j_call: TRBJ2-2
cdr3_nt: TGTGCCAGCAGCTTAGTAGAAGATACGCAGTATTTT; cdr3_aa: CASSLVEDTQYF; clone_size: many; d_call: .; v_call: TRBV7-9; j_call: TRBJ2-3
cdr3_nt: TGTGCCAGCAGTTCACAGGGACCTAGCAATCAGCCCCAGCATTTT; cdr3_aa: CASSSQGPSNQPQHF; clone_size: .; d_call: .; v_call: TRBV27; j_call: TRBJ1-5
cdr3_nt: TGTGCCAGCAGTCCCTTTCGAGCAGCCTACGAGCAGTACTTC; cdr3_aa: CASSPFRAAYEQYF; clone_size: .; d_call: .; v_call: TRBV27; j_call: TRBJ2-7
cdr3_nt: TGTGCCAGCAGCGTAGGGACTGGTAACAATGAGCAGTTCTTC; cdr3_aa: CASSVGTGNNEQFF; clone_size: few; d_call: .; v_call: TRBV9; j_call: TRBJ2-1
cdr3_nt: TGTGCCAGCAGCTTCATAGCTAGCGGGAGTACAAACGAGCAGTACTTC; cdr3_aa: CASSFIASGSTNEQYF; clone_size: .; d_call: TRBD2; v_call: TRBV11-1; j_call: TRBJ2-7
cdr3_nt: TGTGCCACCAGTGCCGCGCTGGACGGGCACTCCTACAATGAGCAGTTCTTC; cdr3_aa: CATSAALDGHSYNEQFF; clone_size: few; d_call: .; v_call: TRBV24-1; j_call: TRBJ2-1
cdr3_nt: TGTGCCAGCAGCCAAGATAAGGGACAGGGGAATCAGCCCCAGCATTTT; cdr3_aa: CASSQDKGQGNQPQHF; clone_size: .; d_call: TRBD1; v_call: TRBV4-2; j_call: TRBJ1-5
cdr3_nt: TGTGCCAGCAGTGATCTGACTAGGGAGGTCATAGATACGCAGTATTTT; cdr3_aa: CASSDLTREVIDTQYF; clone_size: few; d_call: .; v_call: TRBV2; j_call: TRBJ2-3
cdr3_nt: TGTGCCAGCAGCTTAGCTGTCGGTTCCCTGAATGAAAAACTGTTTTTT; cdr3_aa: CASSLAVGSLNEKLFF; clone_size: few; d_call: .; v_call: TRBV7-6; j_call: TRBJ1-4
cdr3_nt: TGTGCCAGCAGTTGGGACAGGCCGCCTAACGAGCAGTACTTC; cdr3_aa: CASSWDRPPNEQYF; clone_size: .; d_call: TRBD1; v_call: TRBV2; j_call: TRBJ2-7
cdr3_nt: TGTGCCAGTAGTATGGACAGGGCCGGGTTCGAGCAGTACTTC; cdr3_aa: CASSMDRAGFEQYF; clone_size: .; d_call: TRBD1; v_call: TRBV19; j_call: TRBJ2-7
cdr3_nt: TGCGCCAGCAGCCATCTCCCGGGACAGGGGACCACCGGGGAGCTGTTTTTT; cdr3_aa: CASSHLPGQGTTGELFF; clone_size: .; d_call: TRBD1; v_call: TRBV4-1; j_call: TRBJ2-2
cdr3_nt: TGCAGTGTCAACGGGGGGGCTGAAGCTTTCTTT; cdr3_aa: CSVNGGAEAFF; clone_size: .; d_call: .; v_call: TRBV20-1; j_call: TRBJ1-1
cdr3_nt: TGTGCCAGCATGGGAAGGGCCGGGAAAAATGAGCAGTTCTTC; cdr3_aa: CASMGRAGKNEQFF; clone_size: many; d_call: .; v_call: TRBV11-2; j_call: TRBJ2-1
cdr3_nt: TGTGCCAGCAGTTCGCCCTGGGAAGGTATCAATGAGCAGTTCTTC; cdr3_aa: CASSSPWEGINEQFF; clone_size: few; d_call: .; v_call: TRBV12-3/TRBV12-4; j_call: TRBJ2-1
cdr3_nt: TGTGCCAGCGGACAGGGATTCCCAGATACGCAGTATTTT; cdr3_aa: CASGQGFPDTQYF; clone_size: .; d_call: TRBD1; v_call: TRBV3-1; j_call: TRBJ2-3
cdr3_nt: TGTGCCAGTCACAAAACAGGGGGCGAAAACATTCAGTACTTC; cdr3_aa: CASHKTGGENIQYF; clone_size: few; d_call: TRBD1; v_call: TRBV5-5; j_call: TRBJ2-4
cdr3_nt: TGCGCCAGCAGCTTCCTAACAGGGAGCGCTGAAGCTTTCTTT; cdr3_aa: CASSFLTGSAEAFF; clone_size: .; d_call: .; v_call: TRBV5-1; j_call: TRBJ1-1
cdr3_nt: TGCGCCAGCAGCCCTAGCTACAGCTCCTACAATGAGCAGTTCTTC; cdr3_aa: CASSPSYSSYNEQFF; clone_size: many; d_call: .; v_call: TRBV5-1; j_call: TRBJ2-1
cdr3_nt: TGTGCCAGCACCCGGGACAGGACCTACGCAGCCGAAAGGCGGACTGAAGCTTTCTTT; cdr3_aa: CASTRDRTYAAERRTEAFF; clone_size: .; d_call: TRBD1; v_call: TRBV2; j_call: TRBJ1-1
cdr3_nt: TGCAGCGTTGATGGACAGGGTAATGGCTACACCTTC; cdr3_aa: CSVDGQGNGYTF; clone_size: few; d_call: TRBD1; v_call: TRBV29-1; j_call: TRBJ1-2
cdr3_nt: TGTGCCAGCAGCCAAGACTTAGCGGGATCGATCTTC; cdr3_aa: CASSQDLAGSIF; clone_size: .; d_call: TRBD2; v_call: TRBV3-1; j_call: TRBJ2-1
cdr3_nt: TGCGCCAGCAGCTGGGGCTTGGGGACTGCCCCTAATGAAAAACTGTTTTTT; cdr3_aa: CASSWGLGTAPNEKLFF; clone_size: few; d_call: .; v_call: TRBV5-1; j_call: TRBJ1-4
cdr3_nt: TGTGCCAGCAGCTTAGATACTTTGGGGATTGGGGCTTTCTTT; cdr3_aa: CASSLDTLGIGAFF; clone_size: many; d_call: .; v_call: TRBV7-8; j_call: TRBJ1-1
cdr3_nt: TGTGCCAGCAGTGCCAATGGGAAAGGGGGCTATGAGCAGTTCTTC; cdr3_aa: CASSANGKGGYEQFF; clone_size: few; d_call: TRBD1; v_call: TRBV25-1; j_call: TRBJ2-1
cdr3_nt: TGTGCCAGCAGCTTGGACTGGAACACAGATACGCAGTATTTT; cdr3_aa: CASSLDWNTDTQYF; clone_size: few; d_call: .; v_call: TRBV12-3/TRBV12-4; j_call: TRBJ2-3
cdr3_nt: TGTGCCAGCAGCTTGGGACAGGGACTAACTGAAGCTTTCTTT; cdr3_aa: CASSLGQGLTEAFF; clone_size: .; d_call: TRBD1; v_call: TRBV7-6; j_call: TRBJ1-1
cdr3_nt: TGCGCCCGCGAGCGGGCCCTTCTGGATGAGCAGTTCTTC; cdr3_aa: CARERALLDEQFF; clone_size: .; d_call: .; v_call: TRBV23-1; j_call: TRBJ2-1
cdr3_nt: TGTGCCAGCAGCGTAGCTAGCGGGCCGAGCACAGATACGCAGTATTTT; cdr3_aa: CASSVASGPSTDTQYF; clone_size: few; d_call: TRBD2; v_call: TRBV9; j_call: TRBJ2-3
cdr3_nt: TGTGCCAGCAGCTTAGGTTCTATGTTACCCAATTCACCCCTCCACTTT; cdr3_aa: CASSLGSMLPNSPLHF; clone_size: .; d_call: .; v_call: TRBV7-2; j_call: TRBJ1-6
cdr3_nt: TGTGCCACCAGTGATTTGAGATCGGGGAATGAGCAGTTCTTC; cdr3_aa: CATSDLRSGNEQFF; clone_size: many; d_call: .; v_call: TRBV24-1; j_call: TRBJ2-1
cdr3_nt: TGTGCCAGCAGCTCTGATACAAGGACAGGGTATCCCTACGAGCAGTACTTC; cdr3_aa: CASSSDTRTGYPYEQYF; clone_size: few; d_call: TRBD1; v_call: TRBV6-5; j_call: TRBJ2-7
cdr3_nt: TGTGCCAGCAGCCCGAAGGGGAGCTCCTACGAGCAGTACTTC; cdr3_aa: CASSPKGSSYEQYF; clone_size: .; d_call: .; v_call: TRBV7-6; j_call: TRBJ2-7
cdr3_nt: TGTGCCAGCAGCTTAGGTCTTCTAGCGGGCGAGGGTTACAATGAGCAGTTCTTC; cdr3_aa: CASSLGLLAGEGYNEQFF; clone_size: .; d_call: TRBD2; v_call: TRBV7-8; j_call: TRBJ2-1
cdr3_nt: TGCAGCGTCGCCGGACGGGCCAGCTCCTACGAGCAGTACTTC; cdr3_aa: CSVAGRASSYEQYF; clone_size: .; d_call: .; v_call: TRBV29-1; j_call: TRBJ2-7
cdr3_nt: TGTGCCAGCAGGCCACCCTCACAGGGGGGCTACACTGAAGCTTTCTTT; cdr3_aa: CASRPPSQGGYTEAFF; clone_size: few; d_call: TRBD1; v_call: TRBV7-9; j_call: TRBJ1-1
cdr3_nt: TGTGCCAGTAGTAGCCCCCGGGGAGGGAACATTCAGTACTTC; cdr3_aa: CASSSPRGGNIQYF; clone_size: .; d_call: TRBD2; v_call: TRBV19; j_call: TRBJ2-4